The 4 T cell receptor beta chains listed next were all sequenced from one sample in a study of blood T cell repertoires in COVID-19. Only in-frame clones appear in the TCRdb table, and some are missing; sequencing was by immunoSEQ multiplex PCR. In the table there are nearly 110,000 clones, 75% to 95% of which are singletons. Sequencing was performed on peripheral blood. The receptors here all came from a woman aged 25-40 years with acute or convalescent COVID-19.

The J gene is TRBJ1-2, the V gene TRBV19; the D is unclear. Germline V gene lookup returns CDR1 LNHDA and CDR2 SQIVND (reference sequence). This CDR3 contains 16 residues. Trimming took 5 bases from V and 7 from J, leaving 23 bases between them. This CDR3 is CASSVSYYGASSGYTF. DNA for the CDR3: TGTGCCAGTAGTGTCTCCTACTACGGAGCTTCGAGTGGCTACACCTTC.

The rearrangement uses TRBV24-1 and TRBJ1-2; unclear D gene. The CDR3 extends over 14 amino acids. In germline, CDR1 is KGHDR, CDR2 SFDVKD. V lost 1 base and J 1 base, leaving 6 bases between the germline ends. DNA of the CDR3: TGTGCCACCAGTGATTTTGACAATAACTATGGCTACACCTTC. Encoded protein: CATSDFDNNYGYTF.

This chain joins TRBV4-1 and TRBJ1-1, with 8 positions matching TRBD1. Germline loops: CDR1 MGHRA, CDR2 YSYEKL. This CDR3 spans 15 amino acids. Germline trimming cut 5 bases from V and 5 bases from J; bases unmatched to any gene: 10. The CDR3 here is CASSKTGQEGTEAFF. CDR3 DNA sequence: TGCGCCAGCAGCAAAACGGGACAGGAGGGGACTGAAGCTTTCTTT.

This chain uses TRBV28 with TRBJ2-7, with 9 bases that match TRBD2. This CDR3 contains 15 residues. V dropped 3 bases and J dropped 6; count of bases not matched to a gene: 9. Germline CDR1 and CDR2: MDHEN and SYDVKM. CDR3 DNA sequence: TGTGCCAGCAGTTTTAGGGGACTAGCTGGGGGCGAGCAGTACTTC. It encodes CASSFRGLAGGEQYF. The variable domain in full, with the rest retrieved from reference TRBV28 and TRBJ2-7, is DVKVTQSSRYLVKRTGEKVFLECVQDMDHENMFWYRQDPGLGLRLIYFSYDVKMKEKGDIPEGYSVSREKKERFSLILESASTNQTSMYLCASSFRGLAGGEQYFGPGTRLTVT.